This T cell receptor beta chain originates from a study of early T cells in non-severe SARS-CoV-2 infection. Findings of the study overall: Anti-spike CD8 specificities were favored by VDJdb matching, whose results missed private and CD4 specificities.

The sample holds many counts of this clonotype. Its matching antigen is unknown. Attached unique molecular identifiers marked individual cDNA molecules. TCRdb used MiXCR to reprocess the 5' RACE reads, holding one entry per CDR3 protein. The sample contains tens of thousands of distinct CDR3 sequences, 9.3% of which appear only once. Germline CDR1 SGHKS, CDR2 YYEKEE (reference sequence). The V gene lost 4 bases and the J gene lost 6 bases, with 12 bases spanning the gap. The CDR3 has 13 residues. The sample was whole blood. The V gene is TRBV5-5, the J gene TRBJ2-3, with D maybe TRBD1 (5 bases). This TCR was sampled from an adult who was a healthcare worker with PCR-confirmed SARS-CoV-2 infection or an uninfected control (not recorded which). The CDR3 reads CASSLPPGDTQYF. Here the CDR3 DNA reads TGTGCCAGCAGCCTCCCACCAGGGGATACGCAGTATTTT.